The sequence of this TCR beta chain was determined in a study of blood T cell dynamics during melanoma immunotherapy. Overall study: Metastatic melanoma patients received first-line pembrolizumab or nivolumab plus ipilimumab.

General study points: PBMC repertoires of eventual disease-control patients split at W3 into clonality or diversity gains.

This sample's time point: pre-treatment baseline. One draw preceded checkpoint blockade; another followed its first cycle at week 3. Patients with prior systemic cancer treatment, concomitant immunosuppressants, or other active malignancies were excluded. In regard to this clone: Its specificity is unknown.

Germline V lookup: CDR1 SGHTA, CDR2 FQGNSA. V lost 5 bases and J lost 1, with 17 bases in between. This CDR3 is 16 amino acids long. TCRdb keeps only in-frame clones here, not all; method: immunoSEQ multiplex PCR. The repertoire holds about 12,000 clones, with roughly 91% as singletons. The specimen comprised blood, sampled from a patient treated with checkpoint blockade. The origin of this receptor is a human donor with melanoma. J is TRBJ1-2 and V is TRBV7-2; maybe TRBD1 (5 bases). The CDR3 sequence: CASSPSWDGINYGYTF. DNA of the CDR3: TGTGCCAGCAGCCCCAGCTGGGACGGAATTAACTATGGCTACACCTTC.